This T cell receptor (beta chain) was sequenced for a study of response to subunit inactivated influenza vaccine. CDR1 and CDR2 from the germline V gene are ENHRY and SYGVKD. The V segment lost 9 bases and the J segment 7 bases; nucleotides outside the gene matches: 21. The CDR3 has 18 amino acids. TCRdb analysed the RT-PCR reads with MiXCR anew, one entry per CDR3 protein. The table shows over 150,000 distinct CDR3 sequences, with approximately 15% occurring only once. This clonotype came up a few times. Its matching antigen is unknown. Study outcomes and limitations: Seasonal influenza vaccination, on each occasion, was suggested by the authors to recruit few new T cells.

The gene calls are TRBV10-3 and TRBJ2-1; 10 nucleotides line up with TRBD2. The input for sequencing was CD8+ T cells sorted from PBMCs, taken about 5 days after vaccination. This TCR derives from a man aged 45-65 years who received an inactivated influenza vaccine. For the CDR3, the DNA is TGTGCCATTAAGGGATTTCTGAGCGGGGGGGCCCTGAGTAATGAGCAGTTCTTC. Its translation: CAIKGFLSGGALSNEQFF.